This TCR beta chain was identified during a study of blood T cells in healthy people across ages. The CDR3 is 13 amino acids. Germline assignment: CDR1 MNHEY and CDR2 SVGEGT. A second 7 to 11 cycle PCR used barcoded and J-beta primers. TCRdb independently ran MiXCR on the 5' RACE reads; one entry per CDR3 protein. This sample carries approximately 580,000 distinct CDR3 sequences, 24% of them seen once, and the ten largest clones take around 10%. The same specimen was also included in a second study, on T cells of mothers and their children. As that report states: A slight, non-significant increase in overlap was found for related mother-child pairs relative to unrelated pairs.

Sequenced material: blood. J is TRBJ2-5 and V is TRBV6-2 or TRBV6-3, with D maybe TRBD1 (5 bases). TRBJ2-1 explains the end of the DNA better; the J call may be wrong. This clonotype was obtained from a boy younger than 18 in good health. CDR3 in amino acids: CASSRRQNNEQFF. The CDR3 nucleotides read TGTGCCAGCAGTCGTCGACAGAACAATGAGCAGTTCTTC.